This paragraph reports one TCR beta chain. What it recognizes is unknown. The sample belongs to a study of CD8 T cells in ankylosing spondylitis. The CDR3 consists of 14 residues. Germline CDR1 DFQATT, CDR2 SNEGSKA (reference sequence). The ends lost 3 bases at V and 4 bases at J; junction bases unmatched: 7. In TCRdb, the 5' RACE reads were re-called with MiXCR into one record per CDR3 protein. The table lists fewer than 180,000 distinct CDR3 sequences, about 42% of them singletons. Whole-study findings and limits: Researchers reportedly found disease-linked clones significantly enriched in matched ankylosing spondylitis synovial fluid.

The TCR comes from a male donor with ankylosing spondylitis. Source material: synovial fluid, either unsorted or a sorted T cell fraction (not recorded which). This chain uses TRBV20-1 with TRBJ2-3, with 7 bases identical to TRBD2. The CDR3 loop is CSAREGREADTQYF. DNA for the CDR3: TGCAGTGCTAGGGAGGGTCGGGAGGCAGATACGCAGTATTTT.